Listed here is a single T cell receptor beta chain. This clonotype has more than one count but fewer than ten. No cognate antigen has been identified for it. The sample holds no much larger clone one base away, and base qualities are not on file. These data belong to a study of response to subunit inactivated influenza vaccine (dated 2018 in TCRdb). Turning to the overall study: To follow how T cells responded to a trivalent subunit inactivated influenza vaccine, the researchers relied on deep quantitative profiling of the T cell receptor repertoire.

At the junction V is shortened by 0 bases and J by 2 bases, with 14 bases in between. From the cysteine up to the phenylalanine, the CDR3 has a length of 17 residues. CDR3 DNA is the only sequence kept; it has 51 bases, read in frame from the first base. From the germline V gene (reference sequence), CDR1 is SGHNT and CDR2 is YYREEE. To prepare the library, RT-PCR was applied. Sequenced using an Illumina HiSeq 2500. The public reads were reanalyzed by TCRdb: fastp trimming at Q25, MiXCR alignment, in-frame beta chains only. One record per CDR3 amino acid sequence lists the most common genes and DNA. The sample contains a few hundred thousand distinct CDR3 sequences, about a fifth of them found a single time. The leading ten clones occupy 10% to 13% of the sample. General study outcomes and caveats: It was suggested by the authors that each seasonal influenza vaccination may recruit only a limited number of new T cells.

The TCR sequence derives from a man aged 45 to 70 who received an inactivated influenza vaccine. Donor details come from another sample of the same person, matched by shared clones. The specimen comprised PBMCs from blood, sampled approximately 20 months after vaccination. The rearranged chain carries TRBV5-4 and TRBJ2-2; TRBD2 is perhaps the D gene, given 5 matching bases. In nucleotide form, the sequence is TGTGCCAGCAGCTTGGGGACTCCTCGAACTAACACCGGGGAGCTGTTTTTT. Translated, this gives CASSLGTPRTNTGELFF.